This TCR beta chain is drawn from a study of T cell responses to AZD1222 COVID-19 vaccine. Generated by immunoSEQ multiplex PCR, the TCRdb table keeps only in-frame clones and is missing some. The sample includes about 100,000 clones, about 86% of them seen just once. This clone was picked up many times. Its cognate antigen is unknown. The sample contains more than one DNA sequence encoding this CDR3. Study-level findings and limits: Only six individuals given AZD1222 were seropositive at baseline. Repertoire sampling happened only post peak T cell response. Spike was spanned by vaccine-associated CD4 TCRs, which were dominant at 160-218 and 743-854.

The V gene lost 0 bases and the J gene lost 7 bases, with 7 bases spanning the gap. The CDR3 totals 14 residues. The germline gives CDR1 SGHTA, CDR2 FQGNSA. The chain uses TRBV7-2 and TRBJ1-6, with a weak D call TRBD1 (5 bases). Specimen: peripheral blood, collected on day 0 of AZD1222 vaccination. This sequence was found in an adult in good health. The CDR3, as DNA: TGTGCCAGCAGCTTAGCCAGGGACAATTCACCCCTCCACTTT. Translated, it gives CASSLARDNSPLHF.